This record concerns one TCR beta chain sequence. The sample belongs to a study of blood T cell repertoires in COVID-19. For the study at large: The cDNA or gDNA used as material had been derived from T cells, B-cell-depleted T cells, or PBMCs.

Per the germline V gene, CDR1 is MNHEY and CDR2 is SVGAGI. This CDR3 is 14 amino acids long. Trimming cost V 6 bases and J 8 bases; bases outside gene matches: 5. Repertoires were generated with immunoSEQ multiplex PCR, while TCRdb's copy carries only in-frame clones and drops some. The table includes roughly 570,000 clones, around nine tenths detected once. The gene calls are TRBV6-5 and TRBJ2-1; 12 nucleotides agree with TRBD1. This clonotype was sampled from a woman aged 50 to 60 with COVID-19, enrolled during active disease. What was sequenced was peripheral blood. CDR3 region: CASSPGQGAYEQFF. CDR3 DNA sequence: TGTGCCAGCAGCCCGGGACAGGGGGCGTATGAGCAGTTCTTC.